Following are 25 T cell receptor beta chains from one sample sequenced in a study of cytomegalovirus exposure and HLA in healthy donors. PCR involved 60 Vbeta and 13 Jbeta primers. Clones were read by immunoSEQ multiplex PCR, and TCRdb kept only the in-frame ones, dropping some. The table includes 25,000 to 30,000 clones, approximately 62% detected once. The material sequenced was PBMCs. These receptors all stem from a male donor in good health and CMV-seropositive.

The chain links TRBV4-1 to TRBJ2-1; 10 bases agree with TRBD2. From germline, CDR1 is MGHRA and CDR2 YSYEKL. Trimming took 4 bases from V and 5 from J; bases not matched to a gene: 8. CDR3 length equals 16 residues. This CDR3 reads CASSPYLAGANNEQFF. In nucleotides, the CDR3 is TGCGCCAGCAGCCCCTACCTAGCGGGGGCCAACAATGAGCAGTTCTTC.

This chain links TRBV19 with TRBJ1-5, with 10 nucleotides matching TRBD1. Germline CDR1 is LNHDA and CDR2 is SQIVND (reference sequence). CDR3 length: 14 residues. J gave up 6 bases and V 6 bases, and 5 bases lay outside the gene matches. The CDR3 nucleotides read TGTGCCAGTAGCAGACAGGGGGCGGGTCAGCCCCAGCATTTT. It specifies CASSRQGAGQPQHF.

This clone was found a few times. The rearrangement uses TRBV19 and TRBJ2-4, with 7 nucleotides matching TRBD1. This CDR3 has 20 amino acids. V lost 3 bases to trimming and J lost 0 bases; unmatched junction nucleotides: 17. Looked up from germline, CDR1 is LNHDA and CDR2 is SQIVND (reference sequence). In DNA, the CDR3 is TGTGCCAGTAGTATTCAACTCGGGACAGTGCCAGGTTTAGCCAAAAACATTCAGTACTTC. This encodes CASSIQLGTVPGLAKNIQYF.

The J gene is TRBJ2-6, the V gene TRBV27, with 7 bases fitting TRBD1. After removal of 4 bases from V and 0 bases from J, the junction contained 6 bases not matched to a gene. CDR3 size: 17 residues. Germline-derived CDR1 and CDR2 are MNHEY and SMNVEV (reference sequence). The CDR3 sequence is CASSWGSGGSGANVLTF. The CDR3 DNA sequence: TGTGCCAGCAGTTGGGGATCAGGGGGCTCTGGGGCCAACGTCCTGACTTTC.

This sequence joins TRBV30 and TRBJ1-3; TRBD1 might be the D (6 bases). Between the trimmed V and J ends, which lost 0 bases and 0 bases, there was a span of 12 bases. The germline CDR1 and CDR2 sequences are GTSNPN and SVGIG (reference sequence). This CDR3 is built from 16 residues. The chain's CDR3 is CAWSVPGAHSGNTIYF. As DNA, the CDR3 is TGTGCCTGGAGTGTACCAGGGGCCCACTCTGGAAACACCATATATTTT.

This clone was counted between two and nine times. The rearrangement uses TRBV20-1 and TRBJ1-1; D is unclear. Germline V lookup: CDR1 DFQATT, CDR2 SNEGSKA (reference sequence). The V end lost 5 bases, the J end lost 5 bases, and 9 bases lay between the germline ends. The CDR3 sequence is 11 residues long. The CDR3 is CSAPTRTEAFF. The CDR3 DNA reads TGCAGTGCTCCAACTCGGACTGAAGCTTTCTTT.

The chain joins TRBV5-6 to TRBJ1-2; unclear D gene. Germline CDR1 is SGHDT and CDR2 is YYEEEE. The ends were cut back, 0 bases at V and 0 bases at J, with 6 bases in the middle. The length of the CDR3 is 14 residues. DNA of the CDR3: TGTGCCAGCAGCTTGGGGAGCGCTAACTATGGCTACACCTTC. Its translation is CASSLGSANYGYTF.

CDR3 nucleotide sequence: TGCGCCAGGGCAACGCGGACAGTTTCCCAAGAGACCCAGTACTTC. Its protein is CARATRTVSQETQYF. The chain employs TRBV10-2 and TRBJ2-5; D is possibly TRBD1 (6 bases). In germline, CDR1 is WSHSY, CDR2 SAAADI. Trimming cost V 9 bases and J 1 base, with 18 bases left between them. This CDR3 has 15 amino acids.

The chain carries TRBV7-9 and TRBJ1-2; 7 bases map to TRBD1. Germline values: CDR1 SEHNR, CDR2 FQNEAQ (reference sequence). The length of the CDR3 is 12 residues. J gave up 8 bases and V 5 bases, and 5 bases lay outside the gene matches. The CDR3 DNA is TGTGCCAGCAGCGGAGGGGGCCCCGGCTACACCTTC. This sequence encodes CASSGGGPGYTF. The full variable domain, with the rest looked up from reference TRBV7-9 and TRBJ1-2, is DTGVSQNPRHKITKRGQNVTFRCDPISEHNRLYWYRQTLGQGPEFLTYFQNEAQLEKSRLLSDRFSAERPKGSFSTLEIQRTEQGDSAMYLCASSGGGPGYTFGSGTRLTVV.

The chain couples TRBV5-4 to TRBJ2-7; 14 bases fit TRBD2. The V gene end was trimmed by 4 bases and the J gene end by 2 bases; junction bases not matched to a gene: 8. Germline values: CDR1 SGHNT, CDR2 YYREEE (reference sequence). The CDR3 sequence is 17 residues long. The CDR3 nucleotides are TGTGCCAGCAGCAGGGGACTAGCGGGAGCAGAAGCCTACGAGCAGTACTTC. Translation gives CASSRGLAGAEAYEQYF.

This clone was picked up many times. CDR3 residues: CASSPDRGYEQYF. The CDR3 bases are TGCGCCAGCAGCCCGGACAGGGGTTACGAGCAGTACTTC. The J gene is TRBJ2-7, the V gene TRBV5-1; 9 nucleotides align to TRBD1. This CDR3 region has 13 residues. The V gene end was trimmed by 4 bases and the J gene end by 4 bases; junction bases not matched to a gene: 3. Germline-derived CDR1 and CDR2 are SGHRS and YFSETQ.

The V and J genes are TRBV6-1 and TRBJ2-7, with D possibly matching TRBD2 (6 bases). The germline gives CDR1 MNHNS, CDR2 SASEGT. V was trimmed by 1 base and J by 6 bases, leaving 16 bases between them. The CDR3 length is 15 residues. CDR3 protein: CASSEVRRELSEQYF. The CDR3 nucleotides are TGTGCCAGCAGTGAAGTTAGGCGGGAACTTTCCGAGCAGTACTTC.

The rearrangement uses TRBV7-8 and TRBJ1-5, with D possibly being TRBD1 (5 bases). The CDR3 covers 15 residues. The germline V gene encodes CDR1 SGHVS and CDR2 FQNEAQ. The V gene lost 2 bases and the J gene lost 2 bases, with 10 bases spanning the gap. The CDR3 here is CASSLTGGGNQPQHF. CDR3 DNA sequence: TGTGCCAGCAGCTTAACCGGGGGTGGCAATCAGCCCCAGCATTTT.

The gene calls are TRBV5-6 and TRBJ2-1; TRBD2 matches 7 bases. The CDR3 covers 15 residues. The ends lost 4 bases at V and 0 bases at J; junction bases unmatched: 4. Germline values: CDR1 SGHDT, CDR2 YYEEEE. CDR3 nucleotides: TGTGCCAGCAGCCCGGGACTACTCTCCTACAATGAGCAGTTCTTC. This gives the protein CASSPGLLSYNEQFF.

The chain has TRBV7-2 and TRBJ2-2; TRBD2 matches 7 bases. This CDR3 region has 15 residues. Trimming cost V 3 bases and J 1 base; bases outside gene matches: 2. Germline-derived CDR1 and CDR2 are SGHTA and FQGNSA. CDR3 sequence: CASSLIAGNTGELFF. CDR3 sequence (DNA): TGTGCCAGCAGCTTGATAGCGGGGAACACCGGGGAGCTGTTTTTT.

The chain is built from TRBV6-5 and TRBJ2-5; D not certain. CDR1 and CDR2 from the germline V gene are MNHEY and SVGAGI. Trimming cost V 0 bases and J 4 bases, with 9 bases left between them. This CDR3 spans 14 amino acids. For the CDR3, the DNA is TGTGCCAGCAGTTACTCGACTTTTCCAGAGACCCAGTACTTC. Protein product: CASSYSTFPETQYF.

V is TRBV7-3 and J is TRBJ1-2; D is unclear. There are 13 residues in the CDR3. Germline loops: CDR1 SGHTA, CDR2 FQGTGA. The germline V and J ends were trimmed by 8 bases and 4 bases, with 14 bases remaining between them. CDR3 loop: CASERVRGYGYTF. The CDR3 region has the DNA TGTGCCAGCGAAAGGGTTCGGGGCTATGGCTACACCTTC.

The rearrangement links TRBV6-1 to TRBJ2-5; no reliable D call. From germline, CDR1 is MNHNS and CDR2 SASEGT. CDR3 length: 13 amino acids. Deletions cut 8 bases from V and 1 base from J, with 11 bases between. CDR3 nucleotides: TGTGCCAGCGCCTCCGGGTTCCAAGAGACCCAGTACTTC. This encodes CASASGFQETQYF.

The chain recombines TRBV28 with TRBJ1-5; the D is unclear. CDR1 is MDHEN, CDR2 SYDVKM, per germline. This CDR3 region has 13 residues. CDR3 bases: TGTGCGGGAGGTTACGATAGCAATCAGCCCCAGCATTTT. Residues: CAGGYDSNQPQHF.

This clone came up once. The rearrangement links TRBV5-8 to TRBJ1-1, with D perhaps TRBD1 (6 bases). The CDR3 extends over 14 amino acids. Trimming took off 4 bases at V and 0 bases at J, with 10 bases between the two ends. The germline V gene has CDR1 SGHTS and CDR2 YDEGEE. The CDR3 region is CASSPDRLNTEAFF. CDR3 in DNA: TGTGCCAGCAGCCCGGACAGACTGAACACTGAAGCTTTCTTT.

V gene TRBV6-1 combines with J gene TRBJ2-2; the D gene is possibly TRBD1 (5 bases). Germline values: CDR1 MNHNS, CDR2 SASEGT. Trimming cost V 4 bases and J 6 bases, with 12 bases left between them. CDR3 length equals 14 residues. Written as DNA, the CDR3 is TGTGCCAGCAGTGGGGGCTATCCCCCCGGGGAGCTGTTTTTT. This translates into CASSGGYPPGELFF.

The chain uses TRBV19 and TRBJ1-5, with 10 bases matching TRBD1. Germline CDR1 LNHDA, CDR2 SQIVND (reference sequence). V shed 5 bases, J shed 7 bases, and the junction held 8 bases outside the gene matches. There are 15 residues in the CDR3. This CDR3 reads CASSSWGTGEQPQHF. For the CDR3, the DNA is TGTGCCAGTAGTTCCTGGGGGACAGGGGAACAGCCCCAGCATTTT. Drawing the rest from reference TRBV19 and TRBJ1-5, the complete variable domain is DGGITQSPKYLFRKEGQNVTLSCEQNLNHDAMYWYRQDPGQGLRLIYYSQIVNDFQKGDIAEGYSVSREKKESFPLTVTSAQKNPTAFYLCASSSWGTGEQPQHFGDGTRLSIL.

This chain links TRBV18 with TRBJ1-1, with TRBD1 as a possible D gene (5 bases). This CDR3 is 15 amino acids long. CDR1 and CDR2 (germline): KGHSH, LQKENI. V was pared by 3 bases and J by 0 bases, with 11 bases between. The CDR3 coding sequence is TGTGCCAGCTCACCTGTGGTGGACATGAACACTGAAGCTTTCTTT. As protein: CASSPVVDMNTEAFF.

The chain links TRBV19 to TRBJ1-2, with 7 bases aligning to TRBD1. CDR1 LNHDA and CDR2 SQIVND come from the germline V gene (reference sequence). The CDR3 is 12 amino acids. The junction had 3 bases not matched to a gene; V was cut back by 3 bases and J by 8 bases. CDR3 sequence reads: CASSMDRLGYTF. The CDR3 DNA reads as TGTGCCAGTAGTATGGACAGGCTGGGCTACACCTTC.

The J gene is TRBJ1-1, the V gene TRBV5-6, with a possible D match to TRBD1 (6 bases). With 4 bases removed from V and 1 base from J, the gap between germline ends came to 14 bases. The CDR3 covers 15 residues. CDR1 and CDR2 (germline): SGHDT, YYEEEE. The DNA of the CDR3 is TGTGCCAGCAGCCCGTCGGGGGGGCAGAACACTGAAGCTTTCTTT. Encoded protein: CASSPSGGQNTEAFF.